The source of this TCR beta chain is a study of blood T cell repertoires in COVID-19. Germline V gives CDR1 SGHAT, CDR2 FQNNGV. This CDR3 comprises 16 residues. V shed 1 base and J 0 bases; nucleotides not matched to a gene: 2. Sequencing used immunoSEQ multiplex PCR; TCRdb keeps in-frame clones, though not all of them. Found here are roughly 250,000 clones, approximately 91% of them singletons; the top ten hold about 2.3%. The V and J genes are TRBV11-2 and TRBJ2-1; 8 bases fit TRBD2. This sequence was found in a woman aged 40-49 years with acute COVID-19. Sequenced material: PBMCs or T cells enriched from blood (not recorded which). The CDR3 DNA follows: TGTGCCAGCAGCTTAGCGGGAGGGCTCTCCTACAATGAGCAGTTCTTC. As protein: CASSLAGGLSYNEQFF.